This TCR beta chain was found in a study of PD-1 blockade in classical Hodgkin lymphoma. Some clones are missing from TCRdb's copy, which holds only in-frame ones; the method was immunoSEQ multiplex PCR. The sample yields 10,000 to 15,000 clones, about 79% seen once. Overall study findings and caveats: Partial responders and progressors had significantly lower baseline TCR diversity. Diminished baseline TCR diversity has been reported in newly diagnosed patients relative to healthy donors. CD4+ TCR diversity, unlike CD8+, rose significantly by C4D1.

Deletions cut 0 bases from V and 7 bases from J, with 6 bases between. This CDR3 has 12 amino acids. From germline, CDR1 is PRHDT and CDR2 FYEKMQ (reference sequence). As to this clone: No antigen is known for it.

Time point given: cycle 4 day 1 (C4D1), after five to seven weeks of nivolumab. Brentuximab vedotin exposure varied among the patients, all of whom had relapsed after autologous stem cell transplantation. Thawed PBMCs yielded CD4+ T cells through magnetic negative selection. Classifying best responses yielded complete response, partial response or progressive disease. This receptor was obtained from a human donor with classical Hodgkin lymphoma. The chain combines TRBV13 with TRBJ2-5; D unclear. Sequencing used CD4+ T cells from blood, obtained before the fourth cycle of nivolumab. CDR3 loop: CASSLGTVTQYF. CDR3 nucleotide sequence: TGTGCCAGCAGCTTAGGGACGGTGACCCAGTACTTC.